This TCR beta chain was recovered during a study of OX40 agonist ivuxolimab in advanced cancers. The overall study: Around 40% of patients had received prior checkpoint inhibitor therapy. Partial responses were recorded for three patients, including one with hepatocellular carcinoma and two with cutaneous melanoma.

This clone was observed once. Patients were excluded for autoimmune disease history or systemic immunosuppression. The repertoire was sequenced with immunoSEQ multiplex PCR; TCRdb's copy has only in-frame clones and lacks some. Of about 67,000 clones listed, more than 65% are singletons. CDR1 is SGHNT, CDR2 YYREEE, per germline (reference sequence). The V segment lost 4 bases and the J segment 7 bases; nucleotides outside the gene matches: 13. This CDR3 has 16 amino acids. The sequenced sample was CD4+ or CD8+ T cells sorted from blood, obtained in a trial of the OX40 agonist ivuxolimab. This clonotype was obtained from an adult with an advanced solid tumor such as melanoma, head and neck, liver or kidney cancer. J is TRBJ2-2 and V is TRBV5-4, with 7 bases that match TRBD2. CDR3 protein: CASSPSGLGLVGELFF. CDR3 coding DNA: TGTGCCAGCAGCCCGTCAGGACTAGGGCTTGTCGGGGAGCTGTTTTTT. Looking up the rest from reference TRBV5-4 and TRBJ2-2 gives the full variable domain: ETGVTQSPTHLIKTRGQQVTLRCSSQSGHNTVSWYQQALGQGPQFIFQYYREEENGRGNFPPRFSGLQFPNYSSELNVNALELDDSALYLCASSPSGLGLVGELFFGEGSRLTVL.